Detailed here is one TCR beta chain. The specificity of this receptor is unknown. No base-level quality is on record; no much larger clone is a single base apart. The data were taken from a study of CD8 T cells in Susac syndrome (dated by TCRdb to the late 2010s). Regarding the research as a whole: Repertoire sequencing was used to test whether CD8+ T cell activation and differentiation in Susac syndrome was antigen driven. The clonality of the CD8+ T cell repertoire was compared across approximately 11 healthy donors, roughly 14 Susac syndrome patients and about 16 multiple sclerosis patients.

Trimming at the junction amounts to 1 base on V and 3 bases on J, and the germline ends lie 13 bases apart. As encoded in the germline V gene (reference sequence), CDR1 is LGHDT while CDR2 is YNNKEL. Spanning cysteine to phenylalanine, the CDR3 consists of 16 amino acids. Only CDR3 DNA remains: 48 bases, in frame from the first base. Peripheral blood CD8+ and CD4+ T cells from healthy donors, Susac syndrome patients and multiple sclerosis patients were profiled using high-throughput TCR beta sequencing. Healthy donors were included as age- and sex-matched controls. CD8+ TEMRA cells were enriched by FACS, while bulk CD8+ and CD4+ T cells were purified by magnetic negative isolation. Blood was collected in EDTA tubes and processed within 24 hours, with PBMCs isolated through density gradient centrifugation. PBMCs intended for TCR sequencing were cryopreserved in liquid nitrogen and thawed later in a water bath at 37 degrees C. The sorted or isolated CD4+, CD8+ and CD8+ TEMRA cells had a purity of 90% or higher.

RNA was extracted with the RNeasy kit and roughly 0.45 to 1 ug was reverse transcribed using random hexamers. The immunoSEQ multiplex PCR assay, which covers 54 Vbeta and 13 Jbeta segments, was used to amplify TCR beta CDR3 regions. To correct PCR amplification bias, a synthetic template baseline was used for both primer optimization and computational correction. The original methods were these. Reads were annotated to V, D and J genes per IMGT and analyzed with immunoSEQ Analyzer, keeping only productive sequences. Clonality was computed as one minus Shannon entropy normalized by log2 of the number of productive unique sequences. Public and private clones were assessed among the 100 most prevalent clones of each patient and control. Susac-specific clones were defined as absent from healthy and MS cohorts, over a thousand published viral clones and other ImmuneACCESS disease sequences. Using fastp at Q25 and MiXCR, TCRdb reprocessed the public reads and kept productive beta chains. Rows with a matching CDR3 protein are joined into one entry that keeps the most common DNA and genes. The V and J calls here are based on TCRdb, not the publication. Across this sample there are roughly 140,000 distinct CDR3 sequences, with 94% seen only once. The leading ten clones occupy 0.25% to 0.3% of the sample.

The research as a whole found: The TCR sequencing and HLA analysis was acknowledged to have included a relatively small number of individuals.

The rearranged segments are TRBV3-1 and TRBJ1-3; the D gene identity is not certain. This receptor was taken from a human donor in good health. The sequencing sample was made of CD8+ T cells from PBMCs. The CDR3 protein is CASSQAGYMGGNTIYF. The DNA is TGTGCCAGCAGCCAAGCAGGTTATATGGGTGGAAACACCATATATTTT.